This is a list of T cell receptor beta chains from one sample in a study of blood T cells in healthy people across ages. MiXCR, run by TCRdb on the 5' RACE reads, gives a single entry per CDR3 protein. The sample lists 600,000 to 900,000 distinct CDR3 sequences; 25% to 30% were seen once. These same data were also listed under a study on T cells of mothers and their children.

The sequenced sample consisted of blood. The receptors stem from a boy between 5 and 17 years old in good health. The CDR3 runs from the conserved cysteine through the conserved F or W. Each record gives: clone size, J gene, V gene, D gene, CDR3 protein, CDR3 DNA. A D gene is named only where the DNA matches it firmly. Expanded clones are given a class, and other clones once, few, many or no size at all.

clone_size: few; j_call: TRBJ1-6; v_call: TRBV6-5; d_call: .; cdr3_aa: CASSYGPNNSPLHF; cdr3_nt: TGTGCCAGCAGTTACGGCCCAAATAATTCACCCCTCCACTTT
clone_size: .; j_call: TRBJ1-3; v_call: TRBV12-3/TRBV12-4; d_call: .; cdr3_aa: CASSLDADGNTIYF; cdr3_nt: TGTGCCAGCAGTTTAGATGCGGATGGAAACACCATATATTTT
clone_size: .; j_call: TRBJ2-2; v_call: TRBV9; d_call: .; cdr3_aa: CASSVRGSNTGELFF; cdr3_nt: TGTGCCAGCAGCGTACGTGGAAGTAACACCGGGGAGCTGTTTTTT
clone_size: few; j_call: TRBJ1-3; v_call: TRBV29-1; d_call: .; cdr3_aa: CSVDRGLTGNTIYF; cdr3_nt: TGCAGCGTTGACAGGGGCCTGACTGGAAACACCATATATTTT
clone_size: many; j_call: TRBJ2-5; v_call: TRBV6-5; d_call: TRBD1; cdr3_aa: CASQDRVAQETQYF; cdr3_nt: TGTGCCAGCCAGGACAGGGTGGCCCAAGAGACCCAGTACTTC
clone_size: few; j_call: TRBJ1-5; v_call: TRBV6-1; d_call: .; cdr3_aa: CASSEGRGSNQPQHF; cdr3_nt: TGTGCCAGCAGTGAAGGTAGGGGGAGCAATCAGCCCCAGCATTTT
clone_size: few; j_call: TRBJ2-7; v_call: TRBV3-1; d_call: .; cdr3_aa: CAGSHGHEQYF; cdr3_nt: TGTGCCGGCAGCCACGGCCACGAGCAGTACTTC
clone_size: few; j_call: TRBJ2-5; v_call: TRBV13; d_call: TRBD2; cdr3_aa: CASSLRAGIAQETQYF; cdr3_nt: TGTGCCAGCAGCTTAAGAGCGGGGATCGCCCAAGAGACCCAGTACTTC
clone_size: few; j_call: TRBJ1-4; v_call: TRBV5-1; d_call: TRBD1; cdr3_aa: CASSLVGTGDEKLFF; cdr3_nt: TGCGCCAGCAGCTTGGTCGGGACAGGGGATGAAAAACTGTTTTTT
clone_size: few; j_call: TRBJ2-7; v_call: TRBV13; d_call: TRBD1; cdr3_aa: CASSLNRGMESEQYF; cdr3_nt: TGTGCCAGCAGCCTAAACAGGGGTATGGAATCCGAGCAGTACTTC
clone_size: many; j_call: TRBJ2-3; v_call: TRBV7-9; d_call: .; cdr3_aa: CASSSLADTQYF; cdr3_nt: TGTGCCAGCAGCTCACTAGCAGATACGCAGTATTTT
clone_size: few; j_call: TRBJ2-7; v_call: TRBV9; d_call: TRBD1; cdr3_aa: CASSVRDREEQYF; cdr3_nt: TGTGCCAGCAGCGTGCGGGACAGGGAGGAGCAGTACTTC
clone_size: .; j_call: TRBJ2-7; v_call: TRBV27; d_call: TRBD2; cdr3_aa: CASSFWRGGRNEQYF; cdr3_nt: TGTGCCAGCAGTTTTTGGCGGGGGGGCCGGAACGAGCAGTACTTC
clone_size: few; j_call: TRBJ2-7; v_call: TRBV11-2; d_call: .; cdr3_aa: CASSGYTHGYEQYF; cdr3_nt: TGTGCCAGCAGCGGCTACACCCATGGCTACGAGCAGTACTTC
clone_size: .; j_call: TRBJ2-2; v_call: TRBV5-1; d_call: .; cdr3_aa: CASRLSANTGELFF; cdr3_nt: TGCGCCAGCAGACTTAGCGCGAACACCGGGGAGCTGTTTTTT
clone_size: few; j_call: TRBJ2-1; v_call: TRBV20-1; d_call: .; cdr3_aa: CSASSHTAGSSYNEQFF; cdr3_nt: TGCAGTGCTAGCTCCCACACGGCGGGCAGCTCCTACAATGAGCAGTTCTTC
clone_size: .; j_call: TRBJ2-1; v_call: TRBV7-9; d_call: TRBD2; cdr3_aa: CASRPAGGPSPSQFF; cdr3_nt: TGTGCCAGCAGACCAGCGGGGGGGCCCAGCCCTAGTCAGTTCTTC
clone_size: .; j_call: TRBJ1-3; v_call: TRBV5-6; d_call: .; cdr3_aa: CASSLTGTGNTIYF; cdr3_nt: TGTGCCAGCAGCTTGACAGGGACTGGAAACACCATATATTTT
clone_size: .; j_call: TRBJ2-3; v_call: TRBV10-1; d_call: TRBD2; cdr3_aa: CASSDGSGVTDTQYF; cdr3_nt: TGCGCCAGCAGTGATGGTAGCGGGGTCACAGATACGCAGTATTTT
clone_size: .; j_call: TRBJ2-1; v_call: TRBV28; d_call: .; cdr3_aa: CASTPPSGGLNEQFF; cdr3_nt: TGTGCCAGCACCCCCCCTTCAGGGGGGTTAAATGAGCAGTTCTTC
clone_size: few; j_call: TRBJ1-1; v_call: TRBV3-1; d_call: .; cdr3_aa: CASSPRDMNTEAFF; cdr3_nt: TGTGCCAGCAGCCCTCGGGACATGAACACTGAAGCTTTCTTT
clone_size: .; j_call: TRBJ2-5; v_call: TRBV28; d_call: .; cdr3_aa: CASSPQFQGVRLQETQYF; cdr3_nt: TGTGCCAGCAGCCCGCAATTCCAGGGAGTAAGGCTCCAAGAGACCCAGTACTTC
clone_size: .; j_call: TRBJ1-2; v_call: TRBV20-1; d_call: .; cdr3_aa: CSARGPDYGYTF; cdr3_nt: TGCAGTGCTAGAGGGCCGGACTATGGCTACACCTTC
clone_size: few; j_call: TRBJ1-2; v_call: TRBV20-1; d_call: TRBD1; cdr3_aa: CSAHRTGLQYGYTF; cdr3_nt: TGCAGTGCTCACCGGACAGGATTGCAGTATGGCTACACCTTC
clone_size: .; j_call: TRBJ2-5; v_call: TRBV5-1; d_call: TRBD2; cdr3_aa: CASRQRGGQETQYF; cdr3_nt: TGCGCCAGCAGGCAGCGGGGGGGCCAAGAGACCCAGTACTTC
clone_size: .; j_call: TRBJ2-1; v_call: TRBV3-1; d_call: .; cdr3_aa: CASSQDKGSNEQFF; cdr3_nt: TGTGCCAGCAGCCAAGATAAAGGGTCCAATGAGCAGTTCTTC
clone_size: once; j_call: TRBJ1-1; v_call: TRBV3-1; d_call: .; cdr3_aa: CASSHSTEAFF; cdr3_nt: TGTGCCAGCAGCCATAGTACTGAAGCTTTCTTT
clone_size: .; j_call: TRBJ2-3; v_call: TRBV5-1; d_call: TRBD2; cdr3_aa: CASSPGLAGAAGTDTQYF; cdr3_nt: TGCGCCAGCAGCCCAGGACTAGCGGGGGCCGCTGGCACAGATACGCAGTATTTT
clone_size: .; j_call: TRBJ2-7; v_call: TRBV24-1; d_call: .; cdr3_aa: CATSEAHGQAYEQYF; cdr3_nt: TGTGCCACCAGTGAGGCACACGGACAAGCCTACGAGCAGTACTTC
clone_size: .; j_call: TRBJ2-5; v_call: TRBV6-1; d_call: .; cdr3_aa: CASRRGGAGETQYF; cdr3_nt: TGTGCCAGCAGGAGAGGGGGGGCGGGTGAGACCCAGTACTTC
clone_size: .; j_call: TRBJ2-4; v_call: TRBV25-1; d_call: .; cdr3_aa: CASSESGRLAKSIQYF; cdr3_nt: TGTGCCAGCAGTGAATCTGGCCGGCTGGCCAAAAGCATTCAGTACTTC
clone_size: few; j_call: TRBJ2-7; v_call: TRBV29-1; d_call: TRBD1; cdr3_aa: CSAGQGDHEQYF; cdr3_nt: TGCAGCGCCGGACAGGGGGACCACGAGCAGTACTTC
clone_size: few; j_call: TRBJ1-2; v_call: TRBV2; d_call: .; cdr3_aa: CASSESRILQMYGYTF; cdr3_nt: TGTGCCAGCAGTGAATCAAGAATTCTACAGATGTATGGCTACACCTTC
clone_size: few; j_call: TRBJ2-1; v_call: TRBV30; d_call: TRBD1; cdr3_aa: CAWSAGQGPNEQFF; cdr3_nt: TGTGCCTGGAGCGCGGGACAGGGCCCCAATGAGCAGTTCTTC
clone_size: few; j_call: TRBJ2-1; v_call: TRBV10-3; d_call: TRBD1; cdr3_aa: CAISESRGTVELF; cdr3_nt: TGTGCCATCAGTGAGTCAAGGGGGACAGTTGAGCTCTTC
clone_size: few; j_call: TRBJ2-5; v_call: TRBV11-1; d_call: TRBD1; cdr3_aa: CASSHPGQSKETQYF; cdr3_nt: TGTGCCAGCAGCCACCCGGGACAGAGTAAAGAGACCCAGTACTTC
clone_size: few; j_call: TRBJ1-2; v_call: TRBV28; d_call: TRBD1; cdr3_aa: CASSVFRLGGGYTF; cdr3_nt: TGTGCCAGCAGTGTCTTCAGATTAGGGGGCGGCTACACCTTC
clone_size: .; j_call: TRBJ2-1; v_call: TRBV6-5; d_call: .; cdr3_aa: CASSLQTSPHQGEQFF; cdr3_nt: TGTGCCAGCAGTCTACAGACTAGTCCGCACCAAGGGGAGCAGTTCTTC
clone_size: few; j_call: TRBJ1-6; v_call: TRBV20-1; d_call: TRBD1; cdr3_aa: CSARKAGGVNNSPLHF; cdr3_nt: TGCAGTGCTAGAAAGGCAGGGGGCGTTAATAATTCACCCCTCCACTTT
clone_size: .; j_call: TRBJ2-5; v_call: TRBV2; d_call: .; cdr3_aa: CASSATRVQETQYF; cdr3_nt: TGTGCCAGCAGTGCAACCAGGGTTCAAGAGACCCAGTACTTC
clone_size: once; j_call: TRBJ2-3; v_call: TRBV5-1; d_call: .; cdr3_aa: CASSWGGSSTDTQYF; cdr3_nt: TGCGCCAGCAGCTGGGGGGGCAGCAGCACAGATACGCAGTATTTT
clone_size: .; j_call: TRBJ2-1; v_call: TRBV12-3/TRBV12-4; d_call: TRBD2; cdr3_aa: CASRSTSGGAHEQFF; cdr3_nt: TGTGCCAGCAGGTCCACTAGCGGGGGGGCACATGAGCAGTTCTTC
clone_size: few; j_call: TRBJ2-3; v_call: TRBV7-3; d_call: .; cdr3_aa: CASSLGGASYTQYF; cdr3_nt: TGTGCCAGCAGCTTAGGGGGGGCCTCCTATACGCAGTATTTT
clone_size: few; j_call: TRBJ2-1; v_call: TRBV5-1; d_call: TRBD2; cdr3_aa: CASSLRPSSGGGNEQFF; cdr3_nt: TGCGCCAGCAGCTTGCGCCCTTCTAGCGGGGGCGGCAATGAGCAGTTCTTC
clone_size: few; j_call: TRBJ2-7; v_call: TRBV2; d_call: .; cdr3_aa: CASRVHGGYEQYF; cdr3_nt: TGTGCCAGCAGGGTACATGGGGGCTACGAGCAGTACTTC
clone_size: .; j_call: TRBJ1-5; v_call: TRBV12-3/TRBV12-4; d_call: .; cdr3_aa: CASSMDRDQPQHF; cdr3_nt: TGTGCCAGCAGCATGGACAGAGATCAGCCCCAGCATTTT
clone_size: .; j_call: TRBJ2-7; v_call: TRBV20-1; d_call: .; cdr3_aa: CSASPGQPAQYF; cdr3_nt: TGCAGTGCTTCGCCGGGACAACCCGCGCAGTACTTC
clone_size: .; j_call: TRBJ1-5; v_call: TRBV27; d_call: .; cdr3_aa: CASSDRPNQPQHF; cdr3_nt: TGTGCCAGCAGTGACAGACCCAATCAGCCCCAGCATTTT
clone_size: few; j_call: TRBJ2-1; v_call: TRBV12-3/TRBV12-4; d_call: TRBD2; cdr3_aa: CASSLRHRGGDEQFF; cdr3_nt: TGTGCCAGCAGTTTACGCCACCGGGGGGGCGATGAGCAGTTCTTC
clone_size: few; j_call: TRBJ2-5; v_call: TRBV29-1; d_call: TRBD1; cdr3_aa: CSVESGTGGGETQYF; cdr3_nt: TGCAGCGTTGAATCCGGGACAGGGGGCGGAGAGACCCAGTACTTC
clone_size: .; j_call: TRBJ1-2; v_call: TRBV10-3; d_call: .; cdr3_aa: CAISELLEGYTF; cdr3_nt: TGTGCCATCAGTGAGTTGCTGGAAGGCTACACCTTC
clone_size: .; j_call: TRBJ2-5; v_call: TRBV6-1; d_call: .; cdr3_aa: CASTLVLGTTKETQYF; cdr3_nt: TGTGCCAGCACCTTAGTCTTGGGGACAACGAAAGAGACCCAGTACTTC
clone_size: .; j_call: TRBJ2-4; v_call: TRBV27; d_call: .; cdr3_aa: CASSAFGQGIQYF; cdr3_nt: TGTGCCAGCAGTGCCTTCGGCCAAGGGATTCAGTACTTC
clone_size: .; j_call: TRBJ1-5; v_call: TRBV10-3; d_call: .; cdr3_aa: CAISEGRLGQPQHF; cdr3_nt: TGTGCCATCAGTGAAGGCCGCCTCGGGCAGCCCCAGCATTTT
clone_size: few; j_call: TRBJ2-7; v_call: TRBV3-1; d_call: .; cdr3_aa: CAGSQVWDSTYEQYF; cdr3_nt: TGTGCCGGCAGCCAAGTTTGGGATTCGACCTACGAGCAGTACTTC
clone_size: few; j_call: TRBJ2-1; v_call: TRBV24-1; d_call: TRBD1; cdr3_aa: CATSDLDRASYNEQFF; cdr3_nt: TGTGCCACCAGTGACCTGGACAGGGCTTCCTACAATGAGCAGTTCTTC